Presented here are 28 T cell receptor beta chains from one specimen sequenced in a study of response to subunit inactivated influenza vaccine (dated by TCRdb to the late 2010s). The library was built by means of RT-PCR. Sequencing instrument: Illumina HiSeq 2500. TCRdb's own reprocessing of the public reads used fastp at Q25 and MiXCR and kept productive beta chains. All rows with the same CDR3 protein become a single entry with the most common DNA and genes. Across this sample there are about 700,000 distinct CDR3 sequences, with about 15% seen only once. Jointly, the top ten make up approximately 6.5% of the sample. The material sequenced was PBMCs from blood, taken 14 to 15 days before vaccination. These receptors were obtained from a man over 45 who received an inactivated influenza vaccine. Donor details come from another sample of the same person, matched by shared clones.

This clonotype came up once. CDR3 region: CASSQFEGASYEQYF. CDR3 DNA sequence: TGTGCCAGCAGCCAATTTGAGGGGGCCTCCTACGAGCAGTACTTC. The chain joins TRBV14 to TRBJ2-7; 7 nucleotides agree with TRBD1. V gave up 2 bases and J gave up 0 bases; unmatched junction bases: 4. The germline V gene has CDR1 SGHDN and CDR2 FVKESK. This CDR3 spans 15 amino acids. Together with reference TRBV14 and TRBJ2-7, the CDR3 gives the full variable domain: EAGVTQFPSHSVIEKGQTVTLRCDPISGHDNLYWYRRVMGKEIKFLLHFVKESKQDESGMPNNRFLAERTGGTYSTLKVQPAELEDSGVYFCASSQFEGASYEQYFGPGTRLTVT.

This clonotype was seen a handful of times. This chain connects TRBV20-1 to TRBJ1-2, with D possibly matching TRBD1 (5 bases). Per the germline V gene, CDR1 is DFQATT and CDR2 is SNEGSKA (reference sequence). The CDR3 extends over 13 amino acids. Trimming took off 5 bases at V and 2 bases at J, with 12 bases between the two ends. This CDR3 is CSALGVRNYGYTF. Written as DNA, the CDR3 is TGCAGTGCTCTAGGGGTGAGGAACTATGGCTACACCTTC.

This clonotype was seen a handful of times. The chain couples TRBV9 to TRBJ2-1, with TRBD2 matching 9 bases. The germline gives CDR1 SGDLS, CDR2 YYNGEE. CDR3 length equals 14 residues. Germline trimming cut 3 bases from V and 7 bases from J; bases unmatched to any gene: 5. The CDR3 DNA reads TGTGCCAGCAGCGCTAGCGGGATTGAAAATGAGCAGTTCTTC. Its translation is CASSASGIENEQFF.

The chain employs TRBV7-2 and TRBJ2-1, with D tentatively TRBD1 (6 bases). CDR1 is SGHTA, CDR2 FQGNSA, per germline. V lost 5 bases and J 3 bases, leaving 11 bases between the germline ends. This CDR3 region has 14 residues. The CDR3 loop reads CASSRDTNYNEQFF. The CDR3 DNA reads TGTGCCAGCAGCCGGGACACCAACTACAATGAGCAGTTCTTC. Full variable domain (missing parts from reference TRBV7-2 and TRBJ2-1): GAGVSQSPSNKVTEKGKDVELRCDPISGHTALYWYRQSLGQGLEFLIYFQGNSAPDKSGLPSDRFSAERTGGSVSTLTIQRTQQEDSAVYLCASSRDTNYNEQFFGPGTRLTVL.

The J gene is TRBJ2-3, the V gene TRBV12-3 or TRBV12-4; unclear D gene. The CDR3 length is 16 residues. Trimming left V 1 base short and J 1 base short, with 12 bases between. This CDR3 reads CASSLGLPGGTDTQYF. The CDR3 bases are TGTGCCAGCAGTTTAGGCCTGCCGGGTGGCACAGATACGCAGTATTTT.

The CDR3 spells CASSQERSQGARETQYF. The CDR3 nucleotides read TGTGCCAGCAGCCAAGAACGGAGCCAGGGGGCGCGGGAGACCCAGTACTTC. The chain couples TRBV4-2 to TRBJ2-5; TRBD1 aligns across 8 bases. With V trimmed by 0 bases and J by 5 bases, 11 bases remained unmatched. Germline values: CDR1 LGHNA, CDR2 YNFKEQ. The CDR3 consists of 17 residues.

The chain employs TRBV7-8 and TRBJ2-2; no definite D call. The germline V gene encodes CDR1 SGHVS and CDR2 FQNEAQ. The CDR3 extends over 11 amino acids. V gave up 8 bases and J gave up 6 bases, with 7 bases separating them. CDR3 DNA: TGTGCCAGCGGATTCTCCGGGGAGCTGTTTTTT. This gives the protein CASGFSGELFF.

The chain uses TRBV18 and TRBJ1-2; D call uncertain. V lost 3 bases to trimming and J lost 7 bases, with 12 bases between them. Germline lookup yields CDR1 KGHSH and CDR2 LQKENI. The CDR3 runs to 13 residues. The CDR3 DNA reads as TGTGCCAGCTCACCCAGTCTACGCTCTGGCTACACCTTC. It specifies CASSPSLRSGYTF.

The chain has TRBV5-4 and TRBJ1-1; a weak D match, TRBD1 (5 bases). The V gene lost 4 bases and the J gene lost 1 base, with 14 bases spanning the gap. CDR3 size: 15 residues. Germline-derived CDR1 and CDR2 are SGHNT and YYREEE (reference sequence). CDR3 in DNA: TGTGCCAGCAGCGCTGACAAGGGGAAGAACACTGAAGCTTTCTTT. Amino acid sequence: CASSADKGKNTEAFF.

This clonotype has just a few counts. CDR3 amino acids: CSVNPWETQYF. The DNA for the CDR3 is TGCAGCGTAAATCCCTGGGAGACCCAGTACTTC. The chain links TRBV29-1 to TRBJ2-5; the D is unclear. CDR3 length: 11 residues. The V gene's germline CDR1 is SQVTM and CDR2 ANQGSEA. V lost 6 bases and J 5 bases, leaving 10 bases between the germline ends.

This clonotype was seen only a few times. This chain links TRBV2 with TRBJ1-2, with a tentative D call TRBD1 (6 bases). Germline V gene data show CDR1 as SNHLY and CDR2 as FYNNEI. CDR3 size: 12 residues. V gave up 5 bases and J gave up 7 bases, with 11 bases separating them. For the CDR3, the DNA is TGTGCCAGCAGTACAGGGCTCCCTGGCTACACCTTC. Translating it yields CASSTGLPGYTF.

A few counts support this clonotype. CDR3 coding DNA: TGTGCCAGCAGCTTAGCGCGTTTAGTGAACACTGAAGCTTTCTTT. It encodes CASSLARLVNTEAFF. The chain has TRBV7-2 and TRBJ1-1, with unresolved D. V lost 0 bases to trimming and J lost 0 bases, with 8 bases between them. The CDR3 has 15 residues. The germline V gene encodes CDR1 SGHTA and CDR2 FQGNSA.

This clonotype was counted many times. The rearrangement joins TRBV6-2 or TRBV6-3 to TRBJ2-2, with 9 nucleotides matching TRBD2. The germline V gene has CDR1 MNHEY and CDR2 SVGEGT. Trimming removed 5 bases from V and 4 bases from J; junction bases left unmatched: 11. The CDR3 sequence is 17 residues long. As DNA, the CDR3 is TGTGCCAGCAGTCCCCAGCGGGAGGCCGGTGGCACCGGGGAGCTGTTTTTT. Translated: CASSPQREAGGTGELFF.

V is TRBV5-1 and J is TRBJ2-5; D gene uncertain. The germline CDR1 and CDR2 sequences are SGHRS and YFSETQ. The CDR3 consists of 14 residues. V was shortened by 0 bases and J by 3 bases, with 9 bases between the two germline ends. For the CDR3, the DNA is TGCGCCAGCAGCTTGGGTTCAGGAAAAGAGACCCAGTACTTC. This encodes CASSLGSGKETQYF.

This clonotype has just a few counts. The chain couples TRBV11-1 to TRBJ2-3, with no clear D. V shed 0 bases and J shed 4 bases, with 20 bases lying between them. The CDR3 is 18 residues long. From germline, CDR1 is SGHAT and CDR2 FQDESV (reference sequence). The CDR3 region is CASSLAYLVASASDTQYF. The CDR3 DNA sequence: TGTGCCAGCAGCTTAGCGTATCTAGTCGCGTCGGCTTCAGATACGCAGTATTTT.

This clonotype occurred a few times. V usage is TRBV20-1 and J usage is TRBJ1-3; 7 bases fit TRBD1. CDR1 and CDR2 from the germline V gene are DFQATT and SNEGSKA (reference sequence). This CDR3 region has 14 residues. J gave up 0 bases and V 6 bases, and 5 bases lay outside the gene matches. The CDR3 protein is CSAADRDSGNTIYF. As DNA, the CDR3 is TGCAGTGCAGCAGACAGGGACTCTGGAAACACCATATATTTT.

J is TRBJ1-2 and V is TRBV5-1, with TRBD1 matching over 8 bases. After removal of 4 bases from V and 5 bases from J, the junction contained 7 bases not matched to a gene. The germline V gene encodes CDR1 SGHRS and CDR2 YFSETQ. The CDR3 length is 14 residues. CDR3: CASSKEDRAYGYTF. DNA for the CDR3: TGCGCCAGCAGCAAAGAGGACAGGGCTTATGGCTACACCTTC.

The chain combines TRBV20-1 with TRBJ2-1; D is unresolved. This CDR3 comprises 14 residues. Germline CDR1 and CDR2: DFQATT and SNEGSKA (reference sequence). The germline V and J ends were trimmed by 5 bases and 3 bases, with 14 bases remaining between them. CDR3 bases: TGCAGTGCTGGACCTTACTCAGACTACAATGAGCAGTTCTTC. Encoded protein: CSAGPYSDYNEQFF.

The chain carries TRBV28 and TRBJ1-2; 7 bases line up with TRBD1. V lost 7 bases, J lost 7 bases, and 12 bases stayed unmatched. Germline V gene data show CDR1 as MDHEN and CDR2 as SYDVKM. The CDR3 totals 14 residues. CDR3 nucleotides: TGTGCCAGCAAACCCCCAAATACAGGGGCTGGCTACACCTTC. Its protein product is CASKPPNTGAGYTF.

This chain links TRBV12-3 or TRBV12-4 with TRBJ1-2, with D perhaps TRBD1 (6 bases). The germline V and J ends were trimmed by 3 bases and 4 bases, with 12 bases remaining between them. This CDR3 spans 14 amino acids. CDR3 in DNA: TGTGCCAGCAGTTTCGGGGGCTGGTCCTATGGCTACACCTTC. It codes for CASSFGGWSYGYTF.

In this sample, this clonotype turned up a few times. V usage is TRBV6-1 and J usage is TRBJ1-5, with TRBD1 matching 9 bases. Germline V lookup: CDR1 MNHNS, CDR2 SASEGT. CDR3 length: 14 amino acids. J gave up 6 bases and V 7 bases, and 7 bases lay outside the gene matches. The CDR3 spells CASMRDRAAQPQHF. CDR3 coding DNA: TGTGCCAGCATGCGGGACAGGGCAGCTCAGCCCCAGCATTTT.

This clonotype was observed a handful of times. The chain is built from TRBV6-1 and TRBJ2-7; 12 positions match TRBD1. The junction had 3 bases not matched to a gene; V was cut back by 2 bases and J by 4 bases. CDR3 length equals 15 residues. Germline CDR1 and CDR2: MNHNS and SASEGT. DNA of the CDR3: TGTGCCAGCAGTGAAAGGGACAGGGGGCTTTACGAGCAGTACTTC. Translating it yields CASSERDRGLYEQYF.

The chain carries TRBV20-1 and TRBJ1-5; tentative D call: TRBD1 (5 bases). The CDR3 length is 13 residues. In germline, CDR1 is DFQATT, CDR2 SNEGSKA (reference sequence). V was trimmed by 6 bases and J by 9 bases, leaving 18 bases between them. The CDR3 DNA reads as TGCAGTGCCCCTGCGGGCTCAACAGGGCCCCAGCATTTT. Translated: CSAPAGSTGPQHF.

The chain uses TRBV20-1 and TRBJ2-1, with 7 bases that match TRBD2. V lost 3 bases to trimming and J lost 7 bases; unmatched junction nucleotides: 9. CDR3 length: 14 amino acids. From germline, CDR1 is DFQATT and CDR2 SNEGSKA (reference sequence). The CDR3 loop reads CSASQRGRTNEQFF. Written as DNA, the CDR3 is TGCAGTGCTAGCCAGCGGGGACGCACGAATGAGCAGTTCTTC.

This clonotype was picked up a small number of times. The CDR3 is CASSYLGLPITDTQYF. The CDR3 nucleotides are TGTGCCAGCAGTTACTTGGGACTACCAATCACAGATACGCAGTATTTT. The chain has TRBV6-5 and TRBJ2-3; 7 bases align to TRBD2. V dropped 1 base and J dropped 2; count of bases not matched to a gene: 6. CDR1 and CDR2 from the germline V gene are MNHEY and SVGAGI. CDR3 length equals 16 residues.

This chain links TRBV9 with TRBJ1-6, with D perhaps TRBD1 (6 bases). This CDR3 is 15 amino acids long. Deletions cut 3 bases from V and 4 bases from J, with 11 bases between. Germline V lookup: CDR1 SGDLS, CDR2 YYNGEE. This CDR3 reads CASSEDSGYNSPLHF. The CDR3 DNA follows: TGTGCCAGCAGCGAGGACAGCGGATATAATTCACCCCTCCACTTT.

The J gene is TRBJ2-1, the V gene TRBV28; D perhaps matches TRBD1 (8 bases). CDR3 length: 15 amino acids. Germline CDR1 MDHEN, CDR2 SYDVKM. Trimming left V 7 bases short and J 3 bases short, with 16 bases between. The chain's CDR3 is CASTQTGGGYNEQFF. In DNA, the CDR3 is TGTGCCAGCACCCAAACAGGGGGGGGCTACAATGAGCAGTTCTTC.

The sample holds a few counts of this clonotype. The V gene is TRBV19, the J gene TRBJ2-3, with D perhaps TRBD1 (6 bases). The germline gives CDR1 LNHDA, CDR2 SQIVND (reference sequence). The CDR3 runs 13 residues. Trimming left V 10 bases short and J 2 bases short, with 13 bases between. Here the CDR3 reads CATKGQSTDTQYF. The DNA for the CDR3 is TGTGCCACCAAAGGACAGTCCACAGATACGCAGTATTTT.